These 24 T cell receptor beta chains were all obtained from the same sample, sequenced in a study of cytomegalovirus exposure and HLA in healthy donors (dated by TCRdb to about 2017). The library was prepared using the immunoSEQ multiplex PCR assay. TCRdb re-hosts the immuneACCESS table, in-frame sequences only. Its copies lack some clones; in the studies checked, an unresolved V gene accounts for under half of them, and the cause for the rest is not known. Present in this sample are about 180,000 clones, 75% to 90% of which were seen just once. Of the sample, approximately 15% falls within the top ten clones. Sequenced sample: PBMCs. The receptors here all came from a man between 18 and 29 years old in good health and CMV-seropositive.

The J gene is TRBJ1-2, the V gene TRBV28; D is unclear. The CDR3 runs to 14 residues. The V and J ends lost 7 bases and 1 base respectively, with 13 bases between them. Germline V gene lookup returns CDR1 MDHEN and CDR2 SYDVKM. CDR3 coding DNA: TGTGCCAGCAATCCGCGGATTTTTAACTATGGCTACACCTTC. Protein: CASNPRIFNYGYTF.

The V call is TRBV14, the J call TRBJ2-7; 11 bases agree with TRBD2. This CDR3 is built from 15 residues. With 1 base clipped from V and 6 bases from J, the junction kept 5 bases outside the gene matches. Germline V gives CDR1 SGHDN, CDR2 FVKESK. In DNA, the CDR3 is TGTGCCAGCAGCCAAGTACGTCTAGCGGGAGGCGAGCAGTACTTC. Encoded protein: CASSQVRLAGGEQYF. Full variable domain (remainder filled in from reference TRBV14 and TRBJ2-7): EAGVTQFPSHSVIEKGQTVTLRCDPISGHDNLYWYRRVMGKEIKFLLHFVKESKQDESGMPNNRFLAERTGGTYSTLKVQPAELEDSGVYFCASSQVRLAGGEQYFGPGTRLTVT.

This chain links TRBV27 with TRBJ1-6; 7 nucleotides align to TRBD1. J gave up 7 bases and V 5 bases, and 5 bases lay outside the gene matches. Germline-derived CDR1 and CDR2 are MNHEY and SMNVEV (reference sequence). The CDR3 is 14 amino acids. CDR3 in DNA: TGTGCCAGCAGTCCCCTGACAGGGAATTCACCCCTCCACTTT. Encoded protein: CASSPLTGNSPLHF.

The chain couples TRBV9 to TRBJ2-2; perhaps TRBD2 as D (6 bases). Germline lookup yields CDR1 SGDLS and CDR2 YYNGEE. CDR3 length equals 13 residues. Trimming pared 4 bases from V and 6 bases from J, leaving 10 bases between. CDR3 sequence reads: CASSRGEAGELFF. The CDR3 coding sequence is TGTGCCAGCAGCAGAGGGGAGGCCGGGGAGCTGTTTTTT.

The chain carries TRBV5-1 and TRBJ2-1, with D possibly being TRBD1 (8 bases). The CDR3 length is 21 residues. The germline V and J ends were trimmed by 0 bases and 2 bases, with 27 bases remaining between them. Germline V CDR1 and CDR2: SGHRS, YFSETQ. CDR3 bases: TGCGCCAGCAGCTTGGGGCAGGGGGCAAGGCGGGAGAGTAGGACCTACAATGAGCAGTTCTTC. This encodes CASSLGQGARRESRTYNEQFF.

This sequence joins TRBV28 and TRBJ1-5; 9 nucleotides line up with TRBD1. Per germline, CDR1 MDHEN and CDR2 SYDVKM. The V gene end was trimmed by 4 bases and the J gene end by 5 bases; junction bases not matched to a gene: 3. The CDR3 is made up of 14 amino acids. The DNA for the CDR3 is TGTGCCAGCAGTTGGGACAGGGTCGATCAGCCCCAGCATTTT. Residues: CASSWDRVDQPQHF.

The chain is built from TRBV11-2 and TRBJ1-1; no clear D gene. The CDR3 runs 14 residues. Germline CDR1 and CDR2: SGHAT and FQNNGV. The V gene lost 0 bases and the J gene lost 7 bases, with 12 bases spanning the gap. CDR3 coding DNA: TGTGCCAGCAGCTTAGAATGGGCAGTTGGTGAAGCTTTCTTT. Translating it yields CASSLEWAVGEAFF.

This chain uses TRBV11-1 with TRBJ2-7; D is ambiguous. Germline V gives CDR1 SGHAT, CDR2 FQDESV (reference sequence). Trimming cost V 5 bases and J 4 bases, with 9 bases left between them. This CDR3 has 12 amino acids. The CDR3 sequence: CASSTHQYEQYF. The CDR3 coding sequence is TGTGCCAGCAGCACACACCAGTACGAGCAGTACTTC.

V usage is TRBV25-1 and J usage is TRBJ1-1, with TRBD1 identical over 8 bases. The CDR3 has 13 residues. Germline V gene sequence: CDR1 MGHDK, CDR2 SYGVNS. V shed 6 bases, J shed 4 bases, and the junction held 4 bases outside the gene matches. CDR3 nucleotide sequence: TGTGCCAGCAGCAGGGGGCGGGCCACTGAAGCTTTCTTT. It translates to CASSRGRATEAFF.

The V call is TRBV29-1, the J call TRBJ2-6; D gene ambiguous. Trimming took 6 bases from V and 0 from J, leaving 9 bases between them. This CDR3 comprises 14 residues. CDR1 is SQVTM and CDR2 is ANQGSEA in the germline V gene. CDR3 sequence (DNA): TGCAGCGTCGGAGTAGGCTCTGGGGCCAACGTCCTGACTTTC. Translating it yields CSVGVGSGANVLTF.

This CDR3 is CASSPRTSRGVRETQYF. DNA for the CDR3: TGCGCCAGCAGTCCCCGGACTAGCAGAGGGGTTCGGGAGACCCAGTACTTC. The chain combines TRBV10-2 with TRBJ2-5, with TRBD2 matching over 8 bases. Germline V gene lookup returns CDR1 WSHSY and CDR2 SAAADI. The junction had 16 bases not matched to a gene; V was cut back by 5 bases and J by 5 bases. This CDR3 has 17 residues.

This clone has more than one count but fewer than ten. The genes are TRBV2 and TRBJ1-5; tentative D call: TRBD1 (5 bases). V shed 4 bases and J shed 6 bases, with 13 bases lying between them. This CDR3 region has 14 residues. Germline CDR1 SNHLY, CDR2 FYNNEI. CDR3 nucleotide sequence: TGTGCCAGCAGTGCGGGCAGGGTAGGTCAGCCCCAGCATTTT. It encodes CASSAGRVGQPQHF. Based on the CDR3 plus reference TRBV2 and TRBJ1-5, the full variable domain is EPEVTQTPSHQVTQMGQEVILRCVPISNHLYFYWYRQILGQKVEFLVSFYNNEISEKSEIFDDQFSVERPDGSNFTLKIRSTKLEDSAMYFCASSAGRVGQPQHFGDGTRLSIL.

The chain recombines TRBV9 with TRBJ2-1, with 7 bases lining up with TRBD2. V lost 3 bases to trimming and J lost 4 bases; unmatched junction nucleotides: 7. The length of the CDR3 is 15 residues. Germline-derived CDR1 and CDR2 are SGDLS and YYNGEE. The CDR3 nucleotides read TGTGCCAGCAGCGGATCTAGCGGCTCATACAATGAGCAGTTCTTC. Translation: CASSGSSGSYNEQFF.

The chain combines TRBV14 with TRBJ2-1; D is perhaps TRBD2 (6 bases). CDR1 and CDR2 from the germline V gene are SGHDN and FVKESK. The CDR3 runs to 15 residues. V dropped 2 bases and J dropped 6 bases, with 14 bases sitting between them. The CDR3 nucleotides read TGTGCCAGCAGCCAACGTAGCGGAAATCTCAATGAGCAGTTCTTC. Protein: CASSQRSGNLNEQFF.

The chain uses TRBV6-1 and TRBJ1-1; tentatively, D is TRBD1 (5 bases). The CDR3 covers 14 residues. The V gene's germline CDR1 is MNHNS and CDR2 SASEGT. Trimming shortened V by 8 bases and J by 1 base, and 14 bases separated the two germline ends. The CDR3 sequence: CASRRAGRNTEAFF. The CDR3 coding sequence is TGTGCCAGCCGTCGGGCAGGGCGGAACACTGAAGCTTTCTTT.

This clone was found a few times. J is TRBJ1-1 and V is TRBV7-9; D is undetermined. The ends were cut back, 4 bases at V and 0 bases at J, with 6 bases in the middle. In germline, CDR1 is SEHNR, CDR2 FQNEAQ (reference sequence). This CDR3 spans 13 amino acids. The CDR3 reads CASSSQVNTEAFF. CDR3 nucleotides: TGTGCCAGCAGCTCCCAGGTGAACACTGAAGCTTTCTTT.

The CDR3 is CASSLEGPPQDTIYF. The DNA of the CDR3 is TGCGCCAGCAGCTTGGAGGGGCCGCCGCAGGACACCATATATTTT. The chain joins TRBV5-1 to TRBJ1-3; possible D gene TRBD1, 5 bases. The length of the CDR3 is 15 residues. Looked up from germline, CDR1 is SGHRS and CDR2 is YFSETQ. Trimming removed 0 bases at V and 8 bases at J, with 15 bases between.

The J gene is TRBJ2-1, the V gene TRBV5-1; 10 bases are shared with TRBD1. Germline V gives CDR1 SGHRS, CDR2 YFSETQ. The CDR3 has 15 amino acids. J gave up 5 bases and V 4 bases, and 6 bases lay outside the gene matches. Here the CDR3 DNA reads TGCGCCAGCAGCGCACCCGGGACAGGGGACAATGAGCAGTTCTTC. It translates to CASSAPGTGDNEQFF.

V and J are TRBV9 and TRBJ2-2; weak D call: TRBD2 (5 bases). This CDR3 spans 13 amino acids. The germline V gene has CDR1 SGDLS and CDR2 YYNGEE. Trimming left V 0 bases short and J 9 bases short, with 9 bases between. The CDR3 DNA reads TGTGCCAGCAGCGTAGCCCTAGCTCGGGAGCTGTTTTTT. Translating it yields CASSVALARELFF. Based on the CDR3 plus reference TRBV9 and TRBJ2-2, the full variable domain is DSGVTQTPKHLITATGQRVTLRCSPRSGDLSVYWYQQSLDQGLQFLIQYYNGEERAKGNILERFSAQQFPDLHSELNLSSLELGDSALYFCASSVALARELFFGEGSRLTVL.

The CDR3 reads CASTITANTEAFF. The CDR3 coding sequence is TGTGCCAGCACTATAACAGCTAACACTGAAGCTTTCTTT. V is TRBV11-2 and J is TRBJ1-1; D remains ambiguous. V lost 7 bases and J lost 2, with 11 bases in between. This CDR3 region has 13 residues. Germline values: CDR1 SGHAT, CDR2 FQNNGV.

This chain links TRBV5-6 with TRBJ1-1, with 10 nucleotides matching TRBD1. The CDR3 sequence is 14 residues long. Germline V gives CDR1 SGHDT, CDR2 YYEEEE. Trimming removed 5 bases from V and 2 bases from J; junction bases left unmatched: 3. Here the CDR3 reads CASSGTGVNTEAFF. The CDR3 DNA reads TGTGCCAGCAGTGGGACAGGGGTCAACACTGAAGCTTTCTTT.

The rearrangement uses TRBV2 and TRBJ2-4; 10 bases agree with TRBD1. The CDR3 covers 16 residues. Germline trimming cut 6 bases from V and 5 bases from J; bases unmatched to any gene: 10. The germline CDR1 and CDR2 sequences are SNHLY and FYNNEI. The CDR3 DNA sequence: TGTGCCAGCAGATCCTCAACCGGGACAGGGGAAAACATTCAGTACTTC. This sequence encodes CASRSSTGTGENIQYF.

The chain carries TRBV28 and TRBJ1-1; 8 bases align to TRBD1. Germline trimming cut 3 bases from V and 1 base from J; bases unmatched to any gene: 1. Looked up from germline, CDR1 is MDHEN and CDR2 is SYDVKM. The CDR3 sequence is 14 residues long. The CDR3 nucleotides read TGTGCCAGCAGTTTTGGGACAGGGAACACTGAAGCTTTCTTT. Protein sequence: CASSFGTGNTEAFF.

The chain carries TRBV6-1 and TRBJ2-5; 11 nucleotides line up with TRBD2. CDR1 is MNHNS, CDR2 SASEGT, per germline. V was pared by 3 bases and J by 2 bases, with 11 bases of the junction left unmatched. CDR3 length equals 18 residues. For the CDR3, the DNA is TGTGCCAGCAGTGAGATAGCGGGGGGGTCTGGGGGTCAAGAGACCCAGTACTTC. Translation gives CASSEIAGGSGGQETQYF.